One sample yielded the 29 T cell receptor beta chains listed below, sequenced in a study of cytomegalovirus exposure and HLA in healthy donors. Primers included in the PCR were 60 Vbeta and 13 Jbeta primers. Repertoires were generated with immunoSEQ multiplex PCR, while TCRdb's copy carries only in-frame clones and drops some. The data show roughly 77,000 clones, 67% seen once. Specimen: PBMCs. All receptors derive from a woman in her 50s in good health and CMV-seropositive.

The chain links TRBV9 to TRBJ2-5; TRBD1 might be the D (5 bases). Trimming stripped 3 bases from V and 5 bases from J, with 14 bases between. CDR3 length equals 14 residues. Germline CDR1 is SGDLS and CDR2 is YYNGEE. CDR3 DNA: TGTGCCAGCAGCGAGACAGTCCTGGGGGAGACCCAGTACTTC. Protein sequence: CASSETVLGETQYF.

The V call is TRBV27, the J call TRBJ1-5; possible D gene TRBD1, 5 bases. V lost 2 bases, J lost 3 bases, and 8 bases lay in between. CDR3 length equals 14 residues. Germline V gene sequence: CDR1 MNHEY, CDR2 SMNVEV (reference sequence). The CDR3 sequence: CASSLARVNQPQHF. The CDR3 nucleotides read TGTGCCAGCAGTTTAGCCAGGGTCAATCAGCCCCAGCATTTT.

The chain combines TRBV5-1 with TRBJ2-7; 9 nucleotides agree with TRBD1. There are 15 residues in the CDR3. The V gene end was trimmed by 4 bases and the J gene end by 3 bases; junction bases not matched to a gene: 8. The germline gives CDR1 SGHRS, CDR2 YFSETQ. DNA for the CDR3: TGCGCCAGCAGCCCCGGGACAGGGTCGGGCTACGAGCAGTACTTC. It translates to CASSPGTGSGYEQYF.

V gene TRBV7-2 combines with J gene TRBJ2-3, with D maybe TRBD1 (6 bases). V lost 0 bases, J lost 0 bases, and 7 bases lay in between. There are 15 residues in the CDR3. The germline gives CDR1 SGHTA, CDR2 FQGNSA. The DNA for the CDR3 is TGTGCCAGCAGCTTAGCGGGGGCGAGCACAGATACGCAGTATTTT. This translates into CASSLAGASTDTQYF. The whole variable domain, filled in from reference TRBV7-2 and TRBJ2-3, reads GAGVSQSPSNKVTEKGKDVELRCDPISGHTALYWYRQSLGQGLEFLIYFQGNSAPDKSGLPSDRFSAERTGGSVSTLTIQRTQQEDSAVYLCASSLAGASTDTQYFGPGTRLTVL.

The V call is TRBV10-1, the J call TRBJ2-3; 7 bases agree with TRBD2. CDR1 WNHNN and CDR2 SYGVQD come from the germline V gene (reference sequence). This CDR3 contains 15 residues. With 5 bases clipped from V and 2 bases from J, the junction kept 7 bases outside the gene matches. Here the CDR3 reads CASSSRLAVTDTQYF. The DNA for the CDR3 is TGCGCCAGCAGTTCCCGTCTAGCGGTCACAGATACGCAGTATTTT.

This CDR3 is CASSSGWGYTF. DNA of the CDR3: TGTGCCAGCAGTTCAGGGTGGGGCTACACCTTC. The rearrangement links TRBV27 to TRBJ1-2, with D maybe TRBD1 (5 bases). Trimming stripped 4 bases from V and 8 bases from J, with 8 bases between. Germline V gene sequence: CDR1 MNHEY, CDR2 SMNVEV (reference sequence). CDR3 length equals 11 residues.

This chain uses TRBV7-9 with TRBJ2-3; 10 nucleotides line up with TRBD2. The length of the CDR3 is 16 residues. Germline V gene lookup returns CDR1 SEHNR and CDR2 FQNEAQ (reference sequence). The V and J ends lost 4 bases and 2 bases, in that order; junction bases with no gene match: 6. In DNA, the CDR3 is TGTGCCAGCAGCTGGGTTAGCGGGGGGCTCACAGATACGCAGTATTTT. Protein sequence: CASSWVSGGLTDTQYF.

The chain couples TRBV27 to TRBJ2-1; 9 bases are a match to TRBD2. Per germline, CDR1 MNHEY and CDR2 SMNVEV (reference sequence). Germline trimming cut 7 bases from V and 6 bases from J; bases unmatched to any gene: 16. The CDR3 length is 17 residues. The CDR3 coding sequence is TGTGCCAGCAAGCTGGGCGGGGGGGGGCCAAAGTCCAATGAGCAGTTCTTC. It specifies CASKLGGGGPKSNEQFF.

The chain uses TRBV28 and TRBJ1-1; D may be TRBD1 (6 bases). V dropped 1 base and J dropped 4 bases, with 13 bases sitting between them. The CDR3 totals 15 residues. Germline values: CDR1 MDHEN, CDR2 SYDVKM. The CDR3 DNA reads TGTGCCAGCAGTTTATTGGGGGGGCTCGGCACTGAAGCTTTCTTT. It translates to CASSLLGGLGTEAFF.

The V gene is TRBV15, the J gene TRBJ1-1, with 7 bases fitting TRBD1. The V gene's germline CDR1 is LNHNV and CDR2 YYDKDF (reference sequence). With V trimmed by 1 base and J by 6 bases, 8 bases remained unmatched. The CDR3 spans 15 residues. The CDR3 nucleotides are TGTGCCACCAGCAGAGGTAATCAGGGGGTAGCTGAAGCTTTCTTT. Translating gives CATSRGNQGVAEAFF. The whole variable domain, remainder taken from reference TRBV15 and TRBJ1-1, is DAMVIQNPRYQVTQFGKPVTLSCSQTLNHNVMYWYQQKSSQAPKLLFHYYDKDFNNEADTPDNFQSRRPNTSFCFLDIRSPGLGDTAMYLCATSRGNQGVAEAFFGQGTRLTVV.

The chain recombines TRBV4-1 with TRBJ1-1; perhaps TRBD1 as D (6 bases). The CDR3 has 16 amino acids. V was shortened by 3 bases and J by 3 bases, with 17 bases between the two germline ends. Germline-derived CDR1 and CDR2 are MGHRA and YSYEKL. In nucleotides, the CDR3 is TGCGCCAGCAGCCAGTTACAGGGAAGTGAGGACACTGAAGCTTTCTTT. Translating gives CASSQLQGSEDTEAFF.

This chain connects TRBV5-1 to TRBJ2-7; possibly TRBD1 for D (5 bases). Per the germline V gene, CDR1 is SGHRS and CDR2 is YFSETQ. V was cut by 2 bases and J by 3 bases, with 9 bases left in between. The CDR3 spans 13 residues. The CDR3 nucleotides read TGCGCCAGCAGCTTTGGGGCGCTCTACGAGCAGTACTTC. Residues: CASSFGALYEQYF.

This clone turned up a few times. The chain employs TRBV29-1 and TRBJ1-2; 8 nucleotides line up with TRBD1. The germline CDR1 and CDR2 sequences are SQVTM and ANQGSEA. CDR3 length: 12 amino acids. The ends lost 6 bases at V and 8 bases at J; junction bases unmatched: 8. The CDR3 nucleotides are TGCAGCGTCCTATCGGACAGGGAAGGCTACACCTTC. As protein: CSVLSDREGYTF.

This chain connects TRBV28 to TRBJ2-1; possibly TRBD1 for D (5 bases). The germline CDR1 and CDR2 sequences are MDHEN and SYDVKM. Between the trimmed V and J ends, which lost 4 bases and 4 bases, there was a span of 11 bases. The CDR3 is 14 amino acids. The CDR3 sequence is CASSYSGLYNEQFF. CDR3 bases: TGTGCCAGCAGTTACTCAGGGCTGTACAATGAGCAGTTCTTC.

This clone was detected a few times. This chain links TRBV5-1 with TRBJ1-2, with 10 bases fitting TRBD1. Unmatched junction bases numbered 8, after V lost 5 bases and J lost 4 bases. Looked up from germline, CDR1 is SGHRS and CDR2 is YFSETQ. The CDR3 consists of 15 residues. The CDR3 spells CASRSRTGGFYGYTF. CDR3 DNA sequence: TGCGCCAGCAGATCTCGGACAGGGGGATTCTATGGCTACACCTTC.

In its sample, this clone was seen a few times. CDR3 bases: TGTGCCAGCATTACCTTGGACAGCACCTACGAGCAGTACTTC. It translates to CASITLDSTYEQYF. J is TRBJ2-7 and V is TRBV6-1; TRBD1 might be the D (6 bases). CDR3 length: 14 residues. V lost 7 bases to trimming and J lost 2 bases, with 15 bases between them. Germline V gives CDR1 MNHNS, CDR2 SASEGT.

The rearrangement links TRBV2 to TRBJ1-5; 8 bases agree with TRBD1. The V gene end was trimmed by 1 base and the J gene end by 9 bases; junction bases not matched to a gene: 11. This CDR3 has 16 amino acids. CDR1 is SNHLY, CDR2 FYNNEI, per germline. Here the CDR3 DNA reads TGTGCCAGCAGTGAAGGGACAGGGTATTGGGGTGGGCCCCAGCATTTT. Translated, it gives CASSEGTGYWGGPQHF.

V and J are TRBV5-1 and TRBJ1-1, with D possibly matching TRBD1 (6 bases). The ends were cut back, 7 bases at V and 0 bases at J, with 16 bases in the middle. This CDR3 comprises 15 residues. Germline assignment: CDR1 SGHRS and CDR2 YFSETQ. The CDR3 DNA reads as TGCGCCAGCCTCTTACTGACAGGTATGAACACTGAAGCTTTCTTT. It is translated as CASLLLTGMNTEAFF.

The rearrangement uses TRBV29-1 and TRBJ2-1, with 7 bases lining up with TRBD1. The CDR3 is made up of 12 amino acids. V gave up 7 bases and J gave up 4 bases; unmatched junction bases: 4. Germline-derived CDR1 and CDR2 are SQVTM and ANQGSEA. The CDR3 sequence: CSDRDSYNEQFF. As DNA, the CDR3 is TGCAGCGATCGGGACAGTTACAATGAGCAGTTCTTC.

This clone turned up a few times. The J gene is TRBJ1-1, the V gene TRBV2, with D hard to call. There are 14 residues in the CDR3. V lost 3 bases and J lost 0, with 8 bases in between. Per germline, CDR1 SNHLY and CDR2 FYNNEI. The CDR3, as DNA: TGTGCCAGCAGTGACCTTCGGGTGAACACTGAAGCTTTCTTT. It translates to CASSDLRVNTEAFF.

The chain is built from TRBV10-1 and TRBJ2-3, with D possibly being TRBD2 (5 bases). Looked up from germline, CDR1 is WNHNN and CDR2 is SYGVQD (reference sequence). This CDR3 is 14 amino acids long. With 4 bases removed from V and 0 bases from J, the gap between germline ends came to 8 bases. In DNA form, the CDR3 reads TGCGCCAGCAGTGCGGGGTATAGCACAGATACGCAGTATTTT. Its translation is CASSAGYSTDTQYF.

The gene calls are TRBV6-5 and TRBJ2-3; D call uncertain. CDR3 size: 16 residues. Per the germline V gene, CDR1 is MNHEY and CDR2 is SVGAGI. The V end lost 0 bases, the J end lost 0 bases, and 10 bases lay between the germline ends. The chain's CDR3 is CASSYSVSTSTDTQYF. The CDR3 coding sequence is TGTGCCAGCAGTTACTCCGTGAGCACGAGCACAGATACGCAGTATTTT.

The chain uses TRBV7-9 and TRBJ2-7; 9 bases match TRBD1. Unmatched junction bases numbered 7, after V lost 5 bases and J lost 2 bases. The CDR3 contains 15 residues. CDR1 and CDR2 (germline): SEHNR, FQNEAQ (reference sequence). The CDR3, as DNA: TGTGCCAGCAGCGCCGACAGGGGGAGGGCCTACGAGCAGTACTTC. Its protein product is CASSADRGRAYEQYF.

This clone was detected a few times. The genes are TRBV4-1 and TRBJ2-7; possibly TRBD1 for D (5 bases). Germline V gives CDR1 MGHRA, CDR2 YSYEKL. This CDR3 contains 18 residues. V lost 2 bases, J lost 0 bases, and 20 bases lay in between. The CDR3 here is CASSQLPPQGSSSYEQYV. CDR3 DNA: TGCGCCAGCAGCCAATTACCGCCCCAGGGCTCGAGCTCCTACGAGCAGTACGTC.

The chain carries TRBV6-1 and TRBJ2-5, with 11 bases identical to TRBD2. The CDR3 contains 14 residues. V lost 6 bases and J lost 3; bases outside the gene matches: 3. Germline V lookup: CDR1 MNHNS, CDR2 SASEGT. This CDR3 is CASRGSGGEETQYF. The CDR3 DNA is TGTGCCAGCAGGGGTAGCGGGGGGGAAGAGACCCAGTACTTC.

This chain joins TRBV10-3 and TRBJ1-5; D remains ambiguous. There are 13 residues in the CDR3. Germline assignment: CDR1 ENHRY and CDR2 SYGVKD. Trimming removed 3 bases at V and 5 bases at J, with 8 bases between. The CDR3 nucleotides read TGTGCCATCAGTGATAGCAAGGATCAGCCCCAGCATTTT. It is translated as CAISDSKDQPQHF.

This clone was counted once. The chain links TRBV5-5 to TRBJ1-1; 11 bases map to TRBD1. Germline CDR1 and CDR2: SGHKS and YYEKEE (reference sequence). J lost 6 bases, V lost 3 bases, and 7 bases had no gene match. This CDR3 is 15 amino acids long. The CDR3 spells CASSWTGGAASEAFF. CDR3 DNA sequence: TGTGCCAGCAGCTGGACAGGGGGCGCAGCCTCTGAAGCTTTCTTT.

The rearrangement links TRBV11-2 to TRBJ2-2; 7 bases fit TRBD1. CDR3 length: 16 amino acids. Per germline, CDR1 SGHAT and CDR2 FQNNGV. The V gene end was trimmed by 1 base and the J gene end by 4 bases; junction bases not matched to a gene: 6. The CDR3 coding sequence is TGTGCCAGCAGCTTAGGAGGGGGCGCGGGCACCGGGGAGCTGTTTTTT. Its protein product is CASSLGGGAGTGELFF. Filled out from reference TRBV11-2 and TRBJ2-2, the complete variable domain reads EAGVAQSPRYKIIEKRQSVAFWCNPISGHATLYWYQQILGQGPKLLIQFQNNGVVDDSQLPKDRFSAERLKGVDSTLKIQPAKLEDSAVYLCASSLGGGAGTGELFFGEGSRLTVL.

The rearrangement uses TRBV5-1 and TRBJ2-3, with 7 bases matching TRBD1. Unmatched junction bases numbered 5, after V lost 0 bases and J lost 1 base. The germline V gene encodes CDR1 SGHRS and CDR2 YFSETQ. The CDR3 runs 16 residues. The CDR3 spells CASSLAATGRTDTQYF. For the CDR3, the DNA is TGCGCCAGCAGCTTGGCCGCGACAGGGCGCACAGATACGCAGTATTTT.